These 10 T cell receptor beta chains originate from one sample sequenced in a study of blood T cell repertoires in COVID-19. TCRdb's table, derived via immunoSEQ multiplex PCR, lists solely in-frame clones and lacks some. The sample lists some 230,000 clones, around 83% seen once, with less than 8% in the top ten. Sequences were obtained from peripheral blood. Every receptor here comes from a woman aged 45-60 years with acute or convalescent COVID-19.

V gene TRBV9 combines with J gene TRBJ1-6, with a weak D call TRBD1 (6 bases). Germline V CDR1 and CDR2: SGDLS, YYNGEE. This CDR3 contains 12 residues. V was cut by 7 bases and J by 7 bases, with 9 bases left in between. For the CDR3, the DNA is TGTGCCAGCCGAAGGGGGAATTCACCCCTCCACTTT. Encoded protein: CASRRGNSPLHF.

Here the CDR3 reads CASSESGLTYEQYF. CDR3 DNA: TGCGCCAGCAGTGAGTCCGGACTAACCTACGAGCAGTACTTC. The rearrangement uses TRBV10-2 and TRBJ2-7; the D gene is possibly TRBD2 (6 bases). Germline loops: CDR1 WSHSY, CDR2 SAAADI. Trimming took off 0 bases at V and 2 bases at J, with 8 bases between the two ends. This CDR3 spans 14 amino acids.

In regard to this clone: Additional DNA sequences in this sample encode the identical CDR3. The CDR3 protein is CASSPGGYEQYF. CDR3 coding DNA: TGTGCCAGCTCACCCGGGGGGTACGAGCAGTACTTC. The gene calls are TRBV18 and TRBJ2-7; 7 bases match TRBD2. This CDR3 has 12 amino acids. V lost 3 bases and J lost 4; bases outside the gene matches: 0. CDR1 KGHSH and CDR2 LQKENI come from the germline V gene.

V gene TRBV11-3 combines with J gene TRBJ2-3, with TRBD1 matching 7 bases. This CDR3 has 15 residues. After removal of 2 bases from V and 0 bases from J, the junction contained 2 bases not matched to a gene. Germline-derived CDR1 and CDR2 are SGHNT and YENEEA. CDR3 sequence (DNA): TGTGCCAGCAGCTTAAGGGGGCTCAGCACAGATACGCAGTATTTT. Protein: CASSLRGLSTDTQYF.

The chain combines TRBV11-2 with TRBJ1-3; no clear D gene. CDR1 SGHAT and CDR2 FQNNGV come from the germline V gene. CDR3 length equals 16 residues. V was pared by 1 base and J by 1 base, with 11 bases between. CDR3 protein: CASSLVLTGSGNTIYF. CDR3 bases: TGTGCCAGCAGCTTAGTCCTGACTGGGTCTGGAAACACCATATATTTT.

The CDR3: CASRSGRGETQYF. As DNA, the CDR3 is TGTGCCAGCAGGAGCGGGAGGGGGGAGACCCAGTACTTC. V and J are TRBV2 and TRBJ2-5; the match to TRBD2 covers 10 bases. V shed 6 bases and J 5 bases; nucleotides not matched to a gene: 3. The CDR3 runs to 13 residues. Germline values: CDR1 SNHLY, CDR2 FYNNEI.

This clone was observed a single time. The chain combines TRBV28 with TRBJ1-1; D gene unclear. CDR1 MDHEN and CDR2 SYDVKM come from the germline V gene. The CDR3 runs to 13 residues. With 3 bases removed from V and 2 bases from J, the gap between germline ends came to 7 bases. The DNA for the CDR3 is TGTGCCAGCAGTTTCAAGAGAAACACTGAAGCTTTCTTT. This encodes CASSFKRNTEAFF.

This chain uses TRBV9 with TRBJ2-3; no clear D gene. This CDR3 region has 15 residues. Trimming took off 1 base at V and 2 bases at J, with 11 bases between the two ends. Per germline, CDR1 SGDLS and CDR2 YYNGEE. The CDR3 coding sequence is TGTGCCAGCAGCGTACAAGTAGCCTTCACAGATACGCAGTATTTT. It codes for CASSVQVAFTDTQYF.

This clone appeared a single time. This chain joins TRBV24-1 and TRBJ2-3, with a weak D call TRBD2 (6 bases). This CDR3 has 15 residues. Germline V CDR1 and CDR2: KGHDR, SFDVKD. V was clipped by 5 bases and J by 4 bases, with 15 bases between them. This CDR3 is CATSGDGSSSDTQYF. CDR3 in DNA: TGTGCCACCAGTGGTGACGGGAGCTCCTCAGATACGCAGTATTTT.

The chain joins TRBV9 to TRBJ1-1, with D possibly TRBD1 on 5 matching bases. The CDR3 is 13 amino acids. CDR1 and CDR2 (germline): SGDLS, YYNGEE. V was pared by 7 bases and J by 8 bases, with 18 bases between. Here the CDR3 DNA reads TGTGCCAGCGCGAACCGTTGGGGGGAGGAAGCTTTCTTT. This codes for CASANRWGEEAFF.